This passage covers 24 T cell receptor beta chains from one sample sequenced in a study of T-cell memory formation after mild COVID-19. TCRdb processed the 5' RACE reads anew with MiXCR; each CDR3 protein has one entry. The top ten hold roughly 8.3% of the sample, which has hundreds of thousands of distinct CDR3 sequences, about 20% seen once. The specimen was PBMCs or a T cell subset sorted from them (not recorded which). These receptors originate from an adult woman who had mild COVID-19 (a few samples of this study predate the infection). Cell type and time point are not known.

The J gene is TRBJ1-5, the V gene TRBV5-6; D uncertain. Trimming removed 3 bases from V and 1 base from J, with 8 bases in between. This CDR3 is built from 14 residues. Germline V gene lookup returns CDR1 SGHDT and CDR2 YYEEEE. The CDR3 sequence is CASSSVGSNQPQHF. The CDR3, as DNA: TGTGCCAGCAGCTCCGTAGGCAGCAATCAGCCCCAGCATTTT.

The V gene is TRBV19, the J gene TRBJ1-4; D call uncertain. CDR1 and CDR2 (germline): LNHDA, SQIVND (reference sequence). V gave up 1 base and J gave up 7 bases, with 10 bases separating them. This CDR3 comprises 14 residues. CDR3 in amino acids: CASSIGDPAEKLFF. In DNA, the CDR3 is TGTGCCAGTAGTATAGGAGATCCCGCTGAAAAACTGTTTTTT.

This clonotype was seen at least ten times. The chain has TRBV7-8 and TRBJ2-1, with 7 bases matching TRBD2. Germline V CDR1 and CDR2: SGHVS, FQNEAQ. J gave up 6 bases and V 5 bases, and 13 bases lay outside the gene matches. There are 16 residues in the CDR3. CDR3 region: CASSPLRDYLGNEQFF. Written as DNA, the CDR3 is TGTGCCAGCAGCCCGCTCCGGGACTACCTCGGCAATGAGCAGTTCTTC. Full variable domain (rest looked up from reference TRBV7-8 and TRBJ2-1): GAGVSQSPRYKVAKRGQDVALRCDPISGHVSLFWYQQALGQGPEFLTYFQNEAQLDKSGLPSDRFFAERPEGSVSTLKIQRTQQEDSAVYLCASSPLRDYLGNEQFFGPGTRLTVL.

This clonotype came up a few times. The chain couples TRBV2 to TRBJ2-1; 9 bases line up with TRBD2. The junction had 5 bases not matched to a gene; V was cut back by 2 bases and J by 6 bases. The CDR3 is made up of 15 amino acids. CDR1 is SNHLY, CDR2 FYNNEI, per germline. The CDR3 DNA follows: TGTGCCAGCAGTGAACAGCGGGGGGCATTCAATGAGCAGTTCTTC. Its protein is CASSEQRGAFNEQFF.

In this sample, this clonotype turned up many times. The chain combines TRBV24-1 with TRBJ2-3; 7 nucleotides align to TRBD2. This CDR3 contains 13 residues. V dropped 9 bases and J dropped 1; count of bases not matched to a gene: 3. CDR1 and CDR2 from the germline V gene are KGHDR and SFDVKD. CDR3 residues: CATAREGTDTQYF. The CDR3 coding sequence is TGTGCCACCGCACGGGAGGGCACAGATACGCAGTATTTT.

This clonotype occurred a few times. V and J are TRBV6-1 and TRBJ1-1; D is perhaps TRBD1 (5 bases). Between the trimmed V and J ends, which lost 10 bases and 7 bases, there was a span of 19 bases. The germline V gene has CDR1 MNHNS and CDR2 SASEGT. The CDR3 runs to 13 residues. The DNA for the CDR3 is TGTGCCATTCGCTTCCGGGAGGGGCTTGAAGCTTTCTTT. Protein sequence: CAIRFREGLEAFF.

The rearrangement links TRBV7-9 to TRBJ2-7; 8 bases map to TRBD2. This CDR3 region has 15 residues. The V and J ends lost 3 bases and 5 bases, in that order; junction bases with no gene match: 9. CDR1 SEHNR and CDR2 FQNEAQ come from the germline V gene (reference sequence). The CDR3 here is CASSLGIAGWDEQYF. CDR3 in DNA: TGTGCCAGCAGCTTGGGCATAGCGGGGTGGGACGAGCAGTACTTC.

This clonotype was found many times. The rearrangement uses TRBV5-1 and TRBJ2-1, with 9 bases that match TRBD1. The trim removed 0 bases at V and 8 bases at J, leaving 3 bases unmatched. CDR1 and CDR2 from the germline V gene are SGHRS and YFSETQ. This CDR3 spans 14 amino acids. Here the CDR3 reads CASSLGTGEDEQFF. CDR3 bases: TGCGCCAGCAGCTTGGGGACAGGGGAGGATGAGCAGTTCTTC.

The table lists this clonotype with a few counts. This chain uses TRBV20-1 with TRBJ2-5, with 9 bases that match TRBD1. The CDR3 is 15 amino acids. V was pared by 5 bases and J by 1 base, with 8 bases of the junction left unmatched. In germline, CDR1 is DFQATT, CDR2 SNEGSKA (reference sequence). The CDR3, as DNA: TGCAGTGCTGAAGAGACAGGGGGTATCCAAGAGACCCAGTACTTC. This codes for CSAEETGGIQETQYF.

The gene calls are TRBV7-8 and TRBJ2-3; 7 bases map to TRBD1. The CDR3 totals 17 residues. Germline values: CDR1 SGHVS, CDR2 FQNEAQ. Unmatched junction bases numbered 8, after V lost 1 base and J lost 1 base. CDR3 residues: CASSLDDRAAGTDTQYF. The CDR3 nucleotides are TGTGCCAGCAGCTTAGACGACAGGGCAGCGGGCACAGATACGCAGTATTTT.

This clonotype was counted only a few times. The J gene is TRBJ2-1, the V gene TRBV4-3; TRBD2 matches at 12 bases. V shed 4 bases and J 8 bases; nucleotides not matched to a gene: 6. The germline V gene has CDR1 LGHNA and CDR2 YSLEER. CDR3 length: 15 amino acids. The CDR3 coding sequence is TGCGCCAGCAGCCGGACTAGCGGGACAGGCGATGAGCAGTTCTTC. Translating gives CASSRTSGTGDEQFF.

The chain is built from TRBV5-1 and TRBJ1-1; 8 positions match TRBD1. Germline loops: CDR1 SGHRS, CDR2 YFSETQ. The V gene end was trimmed by 4 bases and the J gene end by 5 bases; junction bases not matched to a gene: 13. The CDR3 runs to 16 residues. The CDR3 protein is CASSLQGPTGETEAFF. The CDR3 DNA follows: TGCGCCAGCAGCCTTCAGGGCCCGACAGGGGAAACTGAAGCTTTCTTT.

This clonotype has just a few counts. CDR3: CASSLEGGAGRHEQYF. The DNA for the CDR3 is TGCGCCAGCAGCTTGGAAGGGGGGGCTGGCCGCCACGAGCAGTACTTC. The chain employs TRBV5-1 and TRBJ2-7, with D possibly being TRBD2 (7 bases). The CDR3 has 16 amino acids. The germline CDR1 and CDR2 sequences are SGHRS and YFSETQ. Deletions cut 0 bases from V and 5 bases from J, with 18 bases between. Looking up the rest from reference TRBV5-1 and TRBJ2-7 gives the full variable domain: KAGVTQTPRYLIKTRGQQVTLSCSPISGHRSVSWYQQTPGQGLQFLFEYFSETQRNKGNFPGRFSGRQFSNSRSEMNVSTLELGDSALYLCASSLEGGAGRHEQYFGPGTRLTVT.

This chain uses TRBV12-3 or TRBV12-4 with TRBJ2-3; 10 bases are shared with TRBD1. The CDR3 has 17 residues. Germline trimming cut 6 bases from V and 5 bases from J; bases unmatched to any gene: 14. CDR3 in DNA: TGTGCCAGCAGCCAAACTTATCCGGGACAGGGGAAAGATACGCAGTATTTT. It yields the protein CASSQTYPGQGKDTQYF.

This clonotype was picked up a small number of times. This chain links TRBV2 with TRBJ2-7; TRBD1 matches at 8 bases. After removal of 6 bases from V and 0 bases from J, the junction contained 4 bases not matched to a gene. Germline V gene data show CDR1 as SNHLY and CDR2 as FYNNEI. CDR3 length equals 14 residues. The CDR3 DNA reads as TGTGCCAGCAGGAACAGGGGGAGCTCCTACGAGCAGTACTTC. It encodes CASRNRGSSYEQYF.

Only a few counts were recorded for this clonotype. The rearrangement uses TRBV4-2 and TRBJ2-1; TRBD2 matches 8 bases. Germline V gene data show CDR1 as LGHNA and CDR2 as YNFKEQ. The CDR3 sequence is 17 residues long. Unmatched junction bases numbered 20, after V lost 2 bases and J lost 14 bases. CDR3 residues: CASSQLPPTTGLEFKFF. The CDR3 region has the DNA TGTGCCAGCAGCCAACTACCGCCCACAACGGGACTAGAGTTCAAGTTCTTC.

This chain links TRBV7-9 with TRBJ1-1; D is unresolved. The CDR3 sequence is 10 residues long. Germline lookup yields CDR1 SEHNR and CDR2 FQNEAQ (reference sequence). V lost 5 bases and J lost 13, with 11 bases in between. The CDR3 region is CASSLEVVFF. The CDR3 DNA reads TGTGCCAGCAGCCTGGAGGTCGTTTTCTTT.

The chain joins TRBV7-2 to TRBJ2-7, with TRBD2 as a possible D gene (5 bases). Trimming stripped 1 base from V and 0 bases from J, with 10 bases between. Germline CDR1 and CDR2: SGHTA and FQGNSA. CDR3 length: 15 amino acids. DNA for the CDR3: TGTGCCAGCAGCTTAGTTCGCCGGGACTCCTACGAGCAGTACTTC. Amino acid sequence: CASSLVRRDSYEQYF. The full variable domain, rest sourced from reference TRBV7-2 and TRBJ2-7, is GAGVSQSPSNKVTEKGKDVELRCDPISGHTALYWYRQSLGQGLEFLIYFQGNSAPDKSGLPSDRFSAERTGGSVSTLTIQRTQQEDSAVYLCASSLVRRDSYEQYFGPGTRLTVT.

The CDR3 region is CSATSGPDTQYF. CDR3 nucleotides: TGCAGTGCGACAAGCGGGCCAGATACGCAGTATTTT. The genes are TRBV20-1 and TRBJ2-3; tentative D call: TRBD2 (6 bases). The CDR3 runs 12 residues. The ends were cut back, 6 bases at V and 4 bases at J, with 11 bases in the middle. The germline gives CDR1 DFQATT, CDR2 SNEGSKA (reference sequence).

This chain connects TRBV11-3 to TRBJ2-7; 9 bases fit TRBD1. V shed 1 base, J shed 4 bases, and the junction held 11 bases outside the gene matches. The CDR3 runs 17 residues. Looked up from germline, CDR1 is SGHNT and CDR2 is YENEEA. Here the CDR3 reads CASSLVPSWDREYEQYF. CDR3 bases: TGTGCCAGCAGCTTAGTCCCCTCATGGGACAGGGAGTACGAGCAGTACTTC. The entire variable domain, with the rest obtained from reference TRBV11-3 and TRBJ2-7, is as follows: EAGVVQSPRYKIIEKKQPVAFWCNPISGHNTLYWYLQNLGQGPELLIRYENEEAVDDSQLPKDRFSAERLKGVDSTLKIQPAELGDSAVYLCASSLVPSWDREYEQYFGPGTRLTVT.

As concerns this clonotype: An end of the junction does not agree with germline; a read error may underlie this. This CDR3 is CSARRLVGYNEQLF. The CDR3 DNA is TGCAGTGCTAGACGACTAGTAGGGTACAATGAGCAGTTATTC. The genes are TRBV20-1 and TRBJ2-1; possibly TRBD2 for D (6 bases). The CDR3 spans 14 residues. Germline CDR1 and CDR2: DFQATT and SNEGSKA (reference sequence).

The chain employs TRBV7-2 and TRBJ2-3; D unclear. V was cut by 3 bases and J by 4 bases, with 14 bases left in between. CDR1 and CDR2 (germline): SGHTA, FQGNSA. The CDR3 extends over 15 amino acids. The CDR3 nucleotides read TGTGCCAGCAGCTTTAGTCCGTCGAGCTCAGATACGCAGTATTTT. It translates to CASSFSPSSSDTQYF. Drawing the rest from reference TRBV7-2 and TRBJ2-3, the complete variable domain is GAGVSQSPSNKVTEKGKDVELRCDPISGHTALYWYRQSLGQGLEFLIYFQGNSAPDKSGLPSDRFSAERTGGSVSTLTIQRTQQEDSAVYLCASSFSPSSSDTQYFGPGTRLTVL.

In this sample, this clonotype turned up a few times. V is TRBV6-2 or TRBV6-3 and J is TRBJ2-2, with 8 bases lining up with TRBD2. After removal of 5 bases from V and 3 bases from J, the junction contained 8 bases not matched to a gene. The V gene's germline CDR1 is MNHEY and CDR2 SVGEGT. The CDR3 runs to 16 residues. CDR3 DNA sequence: TGTGCCAGCAGTACTCCTAGCGGGTATTACACCGGGGAGCTGTTTTTT. It specifies CASSTPSGYYTGELFF.

The chain couples TRBV5-1 to TRBJ2-3, with 8 positions matching TRBD1. The germline gives CDR1 SGHRS, CDR2 YFSETQ. Losses at the gene ends were 7 bases for V and 3 bases for J; bases not matched to a gene: 10. This CDR3 is 15 amino acids long. The CDR3 DNA reads TGCGCCAGCCTTTCGACGACAGGGGCGACAGATACGCAGTATTTT. Its protein is CASLSTTGATDTQYF.